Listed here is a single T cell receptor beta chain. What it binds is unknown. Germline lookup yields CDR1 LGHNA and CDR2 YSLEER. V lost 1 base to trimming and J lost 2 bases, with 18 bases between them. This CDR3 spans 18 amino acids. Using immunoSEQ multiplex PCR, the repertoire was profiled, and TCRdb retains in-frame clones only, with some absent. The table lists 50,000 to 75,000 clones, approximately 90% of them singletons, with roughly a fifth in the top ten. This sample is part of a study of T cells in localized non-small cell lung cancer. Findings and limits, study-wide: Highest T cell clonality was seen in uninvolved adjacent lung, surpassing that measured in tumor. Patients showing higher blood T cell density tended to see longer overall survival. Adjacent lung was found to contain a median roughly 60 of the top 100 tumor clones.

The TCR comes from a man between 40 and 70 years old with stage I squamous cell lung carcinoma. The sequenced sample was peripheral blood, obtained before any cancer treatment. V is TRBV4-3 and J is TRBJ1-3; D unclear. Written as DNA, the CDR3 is TGCGCCAGCAGCCAAGCCAGACCGGACCTCTTAACTGGAAACACCATATATTTT. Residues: CASSQARPDLLTGNTIYF.